Shown below are 8 T cell receptor beta chains from a single sample sequenced in a study of blood T cell repertoires in COVID-19. Assay: immunoSEQ multiplex PCR; the TCRdb copy retains only in-frame clones and omits some. The sample has fewer than 80,000 clones, 75% to 90% seen once. Sequenced input: peripheral blood. The source of these receptors is a man between 25 and 39 years old with acute or convalescent COVID-19.

The chain links TRBV2 to TRBJ1-3; D remains unclear. This CDR3 has 16 amino acids. Trimming removed 2 bases at V and 0 bases at J, with 11 bases between. The germline V gene encodes CDR1 SNHLY and CDR2 FYNNEI. The CDR3 nucleotides are TGTGCCAGCAGTGAAAATTGGCAGGTCTCTGGAAACACCATATATTTT. It encodes CASSENWQVSGNTIYF.

Only one count was recorded for this clone. The gene calls are TRBV4-2 and TRBJ2-5; TRBD2 aligns across 10 bases. This CDR3 has 15 residues. V dropped 3 bases and J dropped 5; count of bases not matched to a gene: 6. Germline V gene lookup returns CDR1 LGHNA and CDR2 YNFKEQ. In DNA form, the CDR3 reads TGTGCCAGCAGCCATTATAGCGGGGGGTACGAGACCCAGTACTTC. Translated: CASSHYSGGYETQYF.

This clone showed up just once. The CDR3 loop is CASRTSRNTGELFF. CDR3 in DNA: TGTGCCAGTAGGACTAGTAGGAACACCGGGGAGCTGTTTTTT. This rearrangement joins TRBV19 to TRBJ2-2; possibly TRBD2 for D (6 bases). V shed 6 bases and J shed 1 base, with 9 bases lying between them. The length of the CDR3 is 14 residues. CDR1 is LNHDA and CDR2 is SQIVND in the germline V gene (reference sequence).

A single count supports this clone. The chain is built from TRBV12-3 or TRBV12-4 and TRBJ1-5; D is uncertain. The CDR3 totals 13 residues. V dropped 2 bases and J dropped 5 bases, with 7 bases sitting between them. DNA of the CDR3: TGTGCCAGCAGTTTATCGGAGGATCAGCCCCAGCATTTT. It translates to CASSLSEDQPQHF.

This chain connects TRBV6-2 or TRBV6-3 to TRBJ2-1; 9 bases map to TRBD2. The CDR3 extends over 14 amino acids. V was pared by 5 bases and J by 9 bases, with 8 bases of the junction left unmatched. Germline loops: CDR1 MNHEY, CDR2 SVGEGT. The CDR3 coding sequence is TGTGCCAGCAGTAAATTGCGGGAGGGCGGTGAGCAGTTCTTC. This codes for CASSKLREGGEQFF.

The chain uses TRBV4-2 and TRBJ1-6; D gene uncertain. CDR1 and CDR2 (germline): LGHNA, YNFKEQ. The CDR3 covers 13 residues. V was clipped by 4 bases and J by 7 bases, with 8 bases between them. CDR3 DNA: TGTGCCAGCAGCCCTAGTAGGAATTCACCCCTCCACTTT. Amino acid sequence: CASSPSRNSPLHF.

V and J are TRBV11-3 and TRBJ2-1, with 11 positions matching TRBD2. Germline assignment: CDR1 SGHNT and CDR2 YENEEA. The CDR3 totals 16 residues. V shed 2 bases, J shed 7 bases, and the junction held 7 bases outside the gene matches. For the CDR3, the DNA is TGTGCCAGCAGCTTAATCGGAGTAGCGGGAGGGAATGAGCAGTTCTTC. Residues: CASSLIGVAGGNEQFF.

The V and J genes are TRBV3-1 (or the pseudogene TRBV3-2) and TRBJ1-1, with 8 bases matching TRBD1. Germline values: CDR1 LGHDT, CDR2 YNNKEL (reference sequence). This CDR3 region has 14 residues. V lost 3 bases to trimming and J lost 6 bases; unmatched junction nucleotides: 6. CDR3 nucleotides: TGTGCCAGCAGCCAGAGGGGACAGGTGGCTGAAGCTTTCTTT. Amino acid sequence: CASSQRGQVAEAFF.